This TCR beta chain was identified in a study of blood T cell repertoires in COVID-19. Looking at the study overall: Sample material is recorded as cDNA or gDNA derived from T cells, B-cell-depleted T cells, or PBMCs.

This CDR3 region has 14 residues. The V segment lost 3 bases and the J segment 4 bases; nucleotides outside the gene matches: 3. Germline V lookup: CDR1 LNHDA, CDR2 SQIVND (reference sequence). Only in-frame clones appear in the TCRdb table, and some are missing; sequencing was by immunoSEQ multiplex PCR. There are about 270,000 clones in the sample; 86% occur only once, and approximately 9.7% lies in the top ten. The sequenced material came from peripheral blood. The rearrangement links TRBV19 to TRBJ1-2; 9 nucleotides line up with TRBD1. The receptor was derived from a middle-aged man with active or convalescent COVID-19. The CDR3: CASSIGTGTYGYTF. CDR3 coding DNA: TGTGCCAGTAGTATCGGGACAGGGACCTATGGCTACACCTTC. Combining the CDR3 with reference TRBV19 and TRBJ1-2 gives the whole variable domain DGGITQSPKYLFRKEGQNVTLSCEQNLNHDAMYWYRQDPGQGLRLIYYSQIVNDFQKGDIAEGYSVSREKKESFPLTVTSAQKNPTAFYLCASSIGTGTYGYTFGSGTRLTVV.